This T cell receptor (beta chain) is drawn from a study of cytomegalovirus exposure and HLA in healthy donors. With regard to this clone: The antigen is unknown.

Study outcomes and limitations: It emerged from a later analysis that several of the most significant clusters appeared to be linked to common viral pathogens.

All the people who gave samples were healthy bone marrow donors. The study ran its PCR with 60 Vbeta and 13 Jbeta primers. Libraries were prepared by immunoSEQ multiplex PCR; TCRdb keeps only in-frame clonotypes and omits some of them. The sample has hundreds of thousands of clones, 70% to 90% seen once. The sequence was obtained from a woman aged 18 to 35 in good health and CMV-seronegative. Sequencing used PBMCs.

This CDR3 reads CASSISGGNYEQYF. CDR3 coding DNA: TGTGCCAGCAGCATTAGCGGGGGGAACTACGAGCAGTACTTC. The V gene is TRBV7-2, the J gene TRBJ2-7, with 10 bases lining up with TRBD2. This CDR3 has 14 residues. The trim removed 5 bases at V and 3 bases at J, leaving 4 bases unmatched. Germline CDR1 and CDR2: SGHTA and FQGNSA.